These 27 T cell receptor beta chains were sequenced from one sample in a study of OX40 agonist ivuxolimab in advanced cancers. Some clones are missing from TCRdb's copy, which holds only in-frame ones; the method was immunoSEQ multiplex PCR. The sample lists some 86,000 clones; about 91% were seen once. The sample consisted of CD4+ or CD8+ T cells sorted from blood, taken in a trial of the OX40 agonist ivuxolimab. The receptors derive from an adult with an advanced solid tumor such as melanoma, head and neck, liver or kidney cancer.

This rearrangement joins TRBV5-4 to TRBJ1-4, with 9 bases identical to TRBD1. The ends lost 4 bases at V and 6 bases at J; junction bases unmatched: 7. The CDR3 has 15 amino acids. Germline assignment: CDR1 SGHNT and CDR2 YYREEE (reference sequence). CDR3 bases: TGTGCCAGCAGCACTCAGACAGGGGGAGATGAAAAACTGTTTTTT. The encoded protein is CASSTQTGGDEKLFF.

V gene TRBV9 combines with J gene TRBJ1-1, with a tentative D call TRBD1 (6 bases). Per the germline V gene, CDR1 is SGDLS and CDR2 is YYNGEE. CDR3 length: 16 residues. The V and J ends lost 0 bases and 4 bases respectively, with 16 bases between them. The CDR3 region is CASSVAGEGGSTEAFF. In DNA form, the CDR3 reads TGTGCCAGCAGCGTAGCTGGGGAGGGGGGCAGCACTGAAGCTTTCTTT.

The chain uses TRBV5-4 and TRBJ2-3, with D perhaps TRBD1 (5 bases). The CDR3 is made up of 14 amino acids. V dropped 4 bases and J dropped 2 bases, with 11 bases sitting between them. Germline V lookup: CDR1 SGHNT, CDR2 YYREEE (reference sequence). CDR3 bases: TGTGCCAGCAGCCCAGACAGTACCACAGATACGCAGTATTTT. Its translation is CASSPDSTTDTQYF.

V and J are TRBV6-6 and TRBJ2-2; the D is unclear. CDR1 and CDR2 (germline): MNHNY, SVGAGI (reference sequence). With 5 bases removed from V and 16 bases from J, the gap between germline ends came to 14 bases. The CDR3 is made up of 11 amino acids. The CDR3 spells CASSAIAAWFF. CDR3 DNA: TGTGCCAGCAGTGCCATAGCCGCGTGGTTTTTT.

This clone was detected a few times. This sequence joins TRBV27 and TRBJ1-1; D might be TRBD1 (6 bases). Trimming left V 10 bases short and J 4 bases short, with 19 bases between. CDR1 and CDR2 (germline): MNHEY, SMNVEV (reference sequence). There are 14 residues in the CDR3. The CDR3 protein is CAINNSGEGTEAFF. CDR3 DNA sequence: TGTGCCATCAATAATTCAGGGGAAGGCACTGAAGCTTTCTTT.

V usage is TRBV6-1 and J usage is TRBJ2-5; 7 positions match TRBD1. V dropped 9 bases and J dropped 2; count of bases not matched to a gene: 6. The CDR3 runs to 13 residues. Germline CDR1 reads MNHNS; CDR2 reads SASEGT. In DNA form, the CDR3 reads TGTGCCAGTAAGACGACAGGGCAAGAGACCCAGTACTTC. The encoded protein is CASKTTGQETQYF.

This clone came up a few times. The chain links TRBV11-2 to TRBJ2-7; D is unclear. The CDR3 spans 11 residues. V lost 7 bases and J 9 bases, leaving 13 bases between the germline ends. CDR1 SGHAT and CDR2 FQNNGV come from the germline V gene. CDR3 nucleotide sequence: TGTGCCAGCACCCTATCGACCAGGCAGTACTTC. The encoded protein is CASTLSTRQYF. Complete variable domain (other parts from reference TRBV11-2 and TRBJ2-7): EAGVAQSPRYKIIEKRQSVAFWCNPISGHATLYWYQQILGQGPKLLIQFQNNGVVDDSQLPKDRFSAERLKGVDSTLKIQPAKLEDSAVYLCASTLSTRQYFGPGTRLTVT.

V is TRBV28 and J is TRBJ2-7; D call uncertain. The germline V and J ends were trimmed by 4 bases and 7 bases, with 14 bases remaining between them. The germline V gene has CDR1 MDHEN and CDR2 SYDVKM. The CDR3 covers 13 residues. The CDR3 DNA reads as TGTGCCAGCAGTTCCTGGACCCCCCCGGAGCAGTACTTC. It translates to CASSSWTPPEQYF.

This clone was detected only once. This sequence joins TRBV11-2 and TRBJ2-1, with D perhaps given as TRBD1 or TRBD2 (5 bases each). Per the germline V gene, CDR1 is SGHAT and CDR2 is FQNNGV. The CDR3 has 14 amino acids. Trimming took off 4 bases at V and 10 bases at J, with 17 bases between the two ends. CDR3 in amino acids: CASSSDRGVQEQFF. The CDR3 region has the DNA TGTGCCAGCAGCTCTGATCGGGGCGTACAGGAGCAGTTCTTC.

The chain combines TRBV5-4 with TRBJ1-1, with D possibly matching TRBD1 (5 bases). The CDR3 length is 16 residues. Germline V gene sequence: CDR1 SGHNT, CDR2 YYREEE (reference sequence). The V gene lost 1 base and the J gene lost 3 bases, with 16 bases spanning the gap. For the CDR3, the DNA is TGTGCCAGCAGCTTGTACACCGGGACGGGACACACTGAAGCTTTCTTT. Residues: CASSLYTGTGHTEAFF.

This clone was detected only once. The DNA is omitted, as the CDR3 cannot be located on it reliably, and the CDR3 follows TCRdb's listing. The chain couples TRBV1 to TRBJ1-1. TRBV1 is a listed pseudogene. The CDR3 region is 14 residues in length, termini included. CDR3 in amino acids: CTSSLWGDGTEAFF.

The J gene is TRBJ1-2, the V gene TRBV19; a possible D gene is TRBD1 (5 bases). V lost 6 bases, J lost 5 bases, and 28 bases lay in between. This CDR3 has 18 residues. Germline V CDR1 and CDR2: LNHDA, SQIVND (reference sequence). Written as DNA, the CDR3 is TGTGCCAGTAGCGTCATACGAAGGGACCGAAACCTCGGATATGGCTACACCTTC. This translates into CASSVIRRDRNLGYGYTF.

This chain uses TRBV27 with TRBJ2-1; D remains unclear. Trimming took off 7 bases at V and 4 bases at J, with 14 bases between the two ends. The germline V gene encodes CDR1 MNHEY and CDR2 SMNVEV (reference sequence). This CDR3 is 14 amino acids long. The chain's CDR3 is CASKTVVKYNEQFF. DNA of the CDR3: TGTGCCAGCAAAACTGTGGTAAAATACAATGAGCAGTTCTTC.

This chain joins TRBV6-6 and TRBJ2-5; D might be TRBD2 (6 bases). The CDR3 covers 14 residues. Germline-derived CDR1 and CDR2 are MNHNY and SVGAGI (reference sequence). V dropped 7 bases and J dropped 3 bases, with 15 bases sitting between them. CDR3 residues: CASTQFGGKETQYF. For the CDR3, the DNA is TGTGCCAGCACCCAATTTGGGGGGAAAGAGACCCAGTACTTC.

The V and J genes are TRBV15 and TRBJ1-2, with TRBD1 matching 10 bases. Germline assignment: CDR1 LNHNV and CDR2 YYDKDF (reference sequence). V shed 5 bases and J 5 bases; nucleotides not matched to a gene: 8. The CDR3 sequence is 15 residues long. This chain's CDR3 is CATSVGTGEVYGYTF. The CDR3 DNA is TGTGCCACCAGCGTCGGGACAGGGGAAGTGTATGGCTACACCTTC.

The rearrangement joins TRBV23-1 to TRBJ2-5; the match to TRBD2 covers 9 bases. TRBV23-1 is annotated as an ORF whose role is uncertain. J was trimmed by 2 bases and V by 1 base; bases with no gene match: 14. The CDR3 contains 19 residues. Here the CDR3 reads CASSQYLLAGVGLQETQYF. DNA of the CDR3: TGCGCCAGCAGTCAATATCTATTAGCGGGAGTTGGGCTTCAAGAGACCCAGTACTTC.

Here the CDR3 reads CASSPGGGSEYEQYF. DNA of the CDR3: TGTGCCAGCAGCCCCGGGGGGGGGAGCGAGTACGAGCAGTACTTC. The rearrangement uses TRBV4-2 and TRBJ2-7; 8 bases fit TRBD2. With V trimmed by 4 bases and J by 4 bases, 9 bases remained unmatched. The CDR3 sequence is 15 residues long. Germline V lookup: CDR1 LGHNA, CDR2 YNFKEQ.

This sequence joins TRBV7-2 and TRBJ1-2, with unresolved D. CDR1 is SGHTA and CDR2 is FQGNSA in the germline V gene. Trimming stripped 5 bases from V and 8 bases from J, with 15 bases between. This CDR3 comprises 13 residues. The CDR3 loop reads CASSERPPWGYTF. DNA of the CDR3: TGTGCCAGCAGCGAACGCCCCCCCTGGGGCTACACCTTC.

This clone has a handful of counts. This chain uses TRBV5-6 with TRBJ1-5; D is uncertain. The CDR3 sequence is 13 residues long. Germline lookup yields CDR1 SGHDT and CDR2 YYEEEE. V was cut by 1 base and J by 4 bases, with 6 bases left in between. CDR3 nucleotides: TGTGCCAGCAGCTTGTGGAGTAATCAGCCCCAGCATTTT. Translating it yields CASSLWSNQPQHF.

The chain couples TRBV28 to TRBJ2-5; D not resolved. Germline CDR1 is MDHEN and CDR2 is SYDVKM. V lost 2 bases and J lost 10, with 11 bases in between. This CDR3 region has 12 residues. CDR3 coding DNA: TGTGCCAGCAGTTTAGGGGTCTGGGGCCAGTACTTC. Translating gives CASSLGVWGQYF. Using reference TRBV28 and TRBJ2-5 for the parts outside the CDR3, the full variable domain is DVKVTQSSRYLVKRTGEKVFLECVQDMDHENMFWYRQDPGLGLRLIYFSYDVKMKEKGDIPEGYSVSREKKERFSLILESASTNQTSMYLCASSLGVWGQYFGPGTRLLVL.

This clone was detected only a few times. The gene calls are TRBV28 and TRBJ1-2, with unresolved D. CDR3 length equals 12 residues. V lost 9 bases and J lost 4, with 12 bases in between. The germline V gene encodes CDR1 MDHEN and CDR2 SYDVKM. The CDR3, as DNA: TGTGCCAGTGCGGTATGGACCTATGGCTACACCTTC. This translates into CASAVWTYGYTF.

This clone was seen once. The V call is TRBV2, the J call TRBJ2-3; no reliable D call. V shed 5 bases and J shed 0 bases, with 6 bases lying between them. The germline V gene has CDR1 SNHLY and CDR2 FYNNEI. The CDR3 has 13 residues. CDR3 protein: CASSPLSTDTQYF. The CDR3 DNA is TGTGCCAGCAGTCCTTTGAGCACAGATACGCAGTATTTT.

This clone was detected once. The CDR3 sequence is CASSPRPGATDTQYF. The CDR3 region has the DNA TGTGCCAGCTCACCGCGGCCAGGGGCGACAGATACGCAGTATTTT. V usage is TRBV18 and J usage is TRBJ2-3; a weak D match, TRBD1 (6 bases). The V end was cut by 3 bases, the J end by 3 bases, with 13 bases between. CDR3 length: 15 amino acids. Looked up from germline, CDR1 is KGHSH and CDR2 is LQKENI.

The rearrangement links TRBV7-3 to TRBJ2-1, with a tentative D call TRBD2 (5 bases). The germline V and J ends were trimmed by 5 bases and 1 base, with 15 bases remaining between them. CDR3 length: 16 amino acids. CDR1 is SGHTA and CDR2 is FQGTGA in the germline V gene. The CDR3 region has the DNA TGTGCCAGCAGCAAACAAGCAAGAGGGTCCTACAATGAGCAGTTCTTC. Translated, it gives CASSKQARGSYNEQFF.

This chain links TRBV21-1 with TRBJ1-4. TRBV21-1 is a recognized pseudogene. The CDR3 spans 15 residues. The CDR3 spells CASSKVEQSKEKLFF. As DNA, the CDR3 is TGTGCCAGCAGCAAAGTGGAGCAGTCGAAGGAAAAACTGTTTTTT.

The V gene is TRBV5-1, the J gene TRBJ1-3, with D maybe TRBD1 (5 bases). This CDR3 region has 14 residues. Trimming cost V 3 bases and J 4 bases, with 11 bases left between them. The germline V gene encodes CDR1 SGHRS and CDR2 YFSETQ. The CDR3 sequence: CASSSGTTGNTIYF. CDR3 coding DNA: TGCGCCAGCAGCTCCGGGACTACCGGAAACACCATATATTTT.

The chain has TRBV6-5 and TRBJ2-3; no definite D call. The CDR3 totals 10 residues. V lost 6 bases, J lost 7 bases, and 5 bases lay in between. Looked up from germline, CDR1 is MNHEY and CDR2 is SVGAGI. CDR3 coding DNA: TGTGCCAGCAGGGGGAATACGCAGTATTTT. Translated: CASRGNTQYF.